These T cell receptor beta chains were read from a single sample in a study of blood T cell repertoires in COVID-19. The repertoire was sequenced with immunoSEQ multiplex PCR; TCRdb's copy has only in-frame clones and lacks some. Here the sample spans fewer than 300,000 clones, around nine tenths being singletons. The sample was peripheral blood. The origin of the receptors is a man aged 40-49 years who had recovered from COVID-19. Each CDR3 is given with its conserved first and last residue. D genes are given only for firm matches. Rows give clone size only sometimes, using once, few, many, or a class for an expanded clone.

once,.,TRBV7-2,TRBJ2-5,TGTGCCAGCAGCTTACGGGCGGGTCAAGAGACCCAGTACTTC,CASSLRAGQETQYF
.,.,TRBV19,TRBJ1-1,TGTGCCAGTACGAGGGAGTCTCGGACTGAAGCTTTCTTT,CASTRESRTEAFF
.,.,TRBV27,TRBJ1-2,TGTGCCAGCAGGCCTGGCGGTGGCTACACCTTC,CASRPGGGYTF
.,TRBD1,TRBV15,TRBJ1-4,TGTGCCACCAGCAGAGATGGGACAGCTACTGAAAAACTGTTTTTT,CATSRDGTATEKLFF
.,.,TRBV5-4,TRBJ2-5,TGTGCCAGCAGTAGCCCCTCTCCCCAAGAGACCCAGTACTTC,CASSSPSPQETQYF
.,TRBD1,TRBV19,TRBJ1-6,TGTGCCAGTAGTATCGGACAGGGGGCTTATTCACCCCTCCACTTT,CASSIGQGAYSPLHF
.,TRBD1,TRBV7-9,TRBJ2-7,TGTGCCAGCAGCTCAGAAGGACAGGGGGTTTACGAGCAGTACTTC,CASSSEGQGVYEQYF
.,.,TRBV2,TRBJ2-1,TGTGCCAGCATGAAGCGGACTTACAATGAGCAGTTCTTC,CASMKRTYNEQFF
.,TRBD1,TRBV15,TRBJ1-4,TGTGCCACCAGCGAATGGACAGGGGGCCTTGAAAAACTGTTTTTT,CATSEWTGGLEKLFF
.,TRBD2,TRBV5-4,TRBJ2-1,TGTGCCAGCAGCTTGGCCGGGACTAGTCAGAAAGAGCAGTTCTTC,CASSLAGTSQKEQFF
.,TRBD2,TRBV10-2,TRBJ2-3,TGCGCCAGCAGTGAGACGGTCGGGGGGGGATTAGATACGCAGTATTTT,CASSETVGGGLDTQYF
.,TRBD2,TRBV19,TRBJ2-3,TGTGCCAGTAGTCCGGGGGATAGCGGGGTTCGGGAAGATACGCAGTATTTT,CASSPGDSGVREDTQYF
.,.,TRBV5-1,TRBJ2-3,TGCGCCAGCAGCCCACAGGGTTTCACAGATACGCAGTATTTT,CASSPQGFTDTQYF
.,TRBD1,TRBV19,TRBJ1-1,TGTGCCACAGGGGGGTGGACTGAAGCTTTCTTT,CATGGWTEAFF
.,TRBD2,TRBV7-8,TRBJ2-1,TGTGCCAGCAGCTTAGCCCCAGGGCGGGGGATCTACAATGAGCAGTTCTTC,CASSLAPGRGIYNEQFF
.,TRBD1,TRBV7-9,TRBJ2-2,TGTGCCAGCAGCGAGTCCGGGACAGGGATCACCGGGGAGCTGTTTTTT,CASSESGTGITGELFF
.,TRBD1,TRBV7-2,TRBJ1-1,TGTGCCAGCAGCCCACGACAGGGCTCAAACACTGAAGCTTTCTTT,CASSPRQGSNTEAFF
.,.,TRBV11-2,TRBJ2-7,TGTGCCAGCAGCTTAGTCCGGGGGACGCCCTACGAGCAGTACTTC,CASSLVRGTPYEQYF
once,TRBD1,TRBV29-1,TRBJ2-6,TGCAGCGTAGGGACAGGGGGCGCTGGGGCCAACGTCCTGACTTTC,CSVGTGGAGANVLTF
few,TRBD1,TRBV12-3/TRBV12-4,TRBJ2-7,TGTGCCAGCAGGGACAGGGGAGCCTACGAGCAGTACTTC,CASRDRGAYEQYF
.,.,TRBV4-1,TRBJ1-2,TGCGCCAGCAGCCAAAACAGGGATGGCTACACCTTC,CASSQNRDGYTF
few,.,TRBV20-1,TRBJ1-5,TGCAGTGCTAGTCCAGGGCTCATAGGAGGCAATCAGCCCCAGCATTTT,CSASPGLIGGNQPQHF
.,TRBD2,TRBV7-6,TRBJ2-5,TGTGCCAGCAGCCTACTAGCGGGAGGTGCAGAGACCCAGTACTTC,CASSLLAGGAETQYF
.,.,TRBV4-2,TRBJ2-5,TGTGCCAGCAGCCAAGATAAGTTCAGGGGTGGTGCTCAGGAAGAGACCCAGTACTTC,CASSQDKFRGGAQEETQYF
.,.,TRBV9,TRBJ2-3,TGTGCCAGCAGTCTAGCGCCCCGAGGAGATACGCAGTATTTT,CASSLAPRGDTQYF
few,TRBD2,TRBV10-1,TRBJ2-7,TGCGCCAGCAGTGATTTAGCGGGGGGCTCCGTCTACGAGCAGTACTTC,CASSDLAGGSVYEQYF
.,TRBD1,TRBV30,TRBJ1-6,TGTGCCTGGAGTCAGGTGAGGGGGCGGAATTCACCCCTCCACTTT,CAWSQVRGRNSPLHF
.,.,TRBV7-2,TRBJ2-1,TGTGCCAGCAGCTTCTATCCCGGGACAACCCTTGGCTACAATGAGCAGTTCTTC,CASSFYPGTTLGYNEQFF
.,.,TRBV5-1,TRBJ2-6,TGCGCCAGCAGCTTGGCCGGGAACTCTGGGGCCAACGTCCTGACTTTC,CASSLAGNSGANVLTF
.,TRBD2,TRBV7-8,TRBJ2-7,TGTGCCAGCAGCTTAGGGCGGGAGGCCACCTACGAGCAGTACTTC,CASSLGREATYEQYF
.,.,TRBV4-1,TRBJ2-1,TGCGCCAGCAGCCAAGACCCTAGCGTGGGTGAGCAGTTCTTC,CASSQDPSVGEQFF
.,.,TRBV7-9,TRBJ1-5,TGTGCCAGCAGCTTAGGGTTTACAGAATCAAATCAGCCCCAGCATTTT,CASSLGFTESNQPQHF
.,TRBD1,TRBV27,TRBJ1-5,TGTGCCAGCAGTTTTACAGGGGGCAATCAGCCCCAGCATTTT,CASSFTGGNQPQHF
.,TRBD2,TRBV10-3,TRBJ2-1,TGTGCCATCAGTTTTAGCGGGGGTACCAATGAGCAGTTCTTC,CAISFSGGTNEQFF
once,.,TRBV6-5,TRBJ1-6,TGTGCCACCACTTTGAGGAGGGGAAGTAATTCACCCCTCCACTTT,CATTLRRGSNSPLHF
.,TRBD2,TRBV19,TRBJ2-1,TGTGCCAGTAGTCTCCTAGCGGCCAGCGATGAGCAGTTCTTC,CASSLLAASDEQFF
.,.,TRBV5-4,TRBJ2-1,TGTGCCAGCCATCAGGGGGGACGGCGAGCCAACAATGAGCAGTTCTTC,CASHQGGRRANNEQFF
.,TRBD2,TRBV9,TRBJ2-5,TGTGCCAGCAGCTCTCCAGGACTAGCGGGGACCCAAGAGACCCAGTACTTC,CASSSPGLAGTQETQYF
.,.,TRBV7-6,TRBJ2-5,TGTGCCAGCAGCAAAATCCCGTTTGAGACCCAGTACTTC,CASSKIPFETQYF
.,TRBD1,TRBV15,TRBJ1-3,TGTGCCACCAGCACAGACCGGGACAGCAGAAACACCATATATTTT,CATSTDRDSRNTIYF
.,.,TRBV13,TRBJ2-5,TGTGCCAGCAGCTTTAATGTCGAGACCCAGTACTTC,CASSFNVETQYF
.,TRBD1,TRBV9,TRBJ2-2,TGTGCCAGCAGCGTAGTTCCTCCGACAGGGGAAATCCGTCCCGCCCCCGGGGAGCTGTTTTTT,CASSVVPPTGEIRPAPGELFF
.,.,TRBV5-4,TRBJ1-2,TGTGCCAGCAGCCCCCCGGGAGGGGGTCGGGGTGGCTACACCTTC,CASSPPGGGRGGYTF
once,.,TRBV18,TRBJ2-5,TGTGCCAGCTCACCCCTAGGAGAGACCCAGTACTTC,CASSPLGETQYF
.,.,TRBV21-1,TRBJ1-2,TGTGCCAGCAGCAAAGGGGGCAGGGGTTCGGACTATGGCTACACCTTC,CASSKGGRGSDYGYTF
.,TRBD2,TRBV6-6,TRBJ2-1,TGTGCCAGCAGTTACGACGCGGGAGGGGGGAATGAGCAGTTCTTC,CASSYDAGGGNEQFF
.,.,TRBV7-9,TRBJ1-4,TGTGCCAGCAGCTCCCCCGAGTGGGGGCTAAAAAATGAAAAACTGTTTTTT,CASSSPEWGLKNEKLFF
.,TRBD2,TRBV5-1,TRBJ2-7,TGCGCCAGCAGCGTCTTAGGCGGGAGGGCCGACGAGCAGTACTTC,CASSVLGGRADEQYF
.,.,TRBV7-9,TRBJ1-3,TGTGCCAGCAGCCCCCCTGGGGGGTACTCTGGAAACACCATATATTTT,CASSPPGGYSGNTIYF
.,.,TRBV4-1,TRBJ1-4,TGCGCCAGCAGCCAAGTTGACGGGACTGGCAAACTGTTTTTT,CASSQVDGTGKLFF
few,.,TRBV12-3/TRBV12-4,TRBJ1-1,TGTGCCAGCAGTTGGGGGCAGGGTCGGGCTTTCTTT,CASSWGQGRAFF
.,TRBD2,TRBV4-1,TRBJ2-7,TGCGCCAGCAGCCAAGGACTAGCGGGAGCCTTCGAGCAGTACTTC,CASSQGLAGAFEQYF
.,.,TRBV4-1,TRBJ1-5,TGCGCCAGCAGCCAAGATCCGGGTTTCAATCAGCCCCAGCATTTT,CASSQDPGFNQPQHF
.,TRBD1,TRBV11-2,TRBJ2-7,TGTGCCAGCAGCTTCAAGACAGGGGTGTGGGAGCAGTACTTC,CASSFKTGVWEQYF
.,.,TRBV7-9,TRBJ2-7,TGTGCCAGCAGCGCCGCGGAACCGAACCCCTACGAGCAGTACTTC,CASSAAEPNPYEQYF
.,.,TRBV29-1,TRBJ1-5,TGCAGCGTTGAAATGGCGACGGGTCAGCCCCAGCATTTT,CSVEMATGQPQHF
.,.,TRBV7-9,TRBJ2-3,TGTGCCAGCAGCTTTGGGGCAGGATTGTCAGATACGCAGTATTTT,CASSFGAGLSDTQYF
few,.,TRBV4-3,TRBJ2-1,TGCGCCAGCAGCCGCCTCGGGGCGGGGTCCGCTGAGCAGTTCTTC,CASSRLGAGSAEQFF
.,.,TRBV10-1,TRBJ2-7,TGCGCCAGCCCTCCCAGACTTCGCCGGTACTTC,CASPPRLRRYF
.,.,TRBV7-9,TRBJ2-7,TGTGCCAGCAGCCCAAGACTACAGGGGGGGAGTTACGAGCAGTACTTC,CASSPRLQGGSYEQYF